This paragraph reports one T cell receptor (beta chain). Its antigen is not known. Measured with immunoSEQ multiplex PCR; TCRdb has only the in-frame clones, and not every one. The profile shows around 53,000 clones, approximately 84% of them singletons. Sample time point: week 47, end of study. The vaccine gave 300 ug of a 20-mer mutant IDH1 peptide subcutaneously per dose. Donor diagnoses consisted of new WHO grade 3 or 4 IDH1-mutant, ATRX-lost astrocytomas. This sample is part of a study of a mutant IDH1 vaccine in newly diagnosed glioma. Study-level information: Patients had received radiotherapy, temozolomide, or both previously, most receiving both. The study held visit V12 at week 35 and visit V13 at week 47.

The CDR3 runs to 16 residues. The germline V gene has CDR1 SEHNR and CDR2 FQNEAQ (reference sequence). Trimming pared 2 bases from V and 1 base from J, leaving 15 bases between. The sequence came from a woman in her 30s with glioma. Some clones in this sample may be carry-over from other donors' samples. The specimen was PBMCs, collected from a glioma patient whose treatment included an IDH1 peptide vaccine. This chain connects TRBV7-9 to TRBJ2-7, with no clear D. CDR3 amino acids: CASSLSSPGVSYEQYF. The CDR3 coding sequence is TGTGCCAGCAGCTTATCGTCCCCTGGGGTGTCCTACGAGCAGTACTTC.